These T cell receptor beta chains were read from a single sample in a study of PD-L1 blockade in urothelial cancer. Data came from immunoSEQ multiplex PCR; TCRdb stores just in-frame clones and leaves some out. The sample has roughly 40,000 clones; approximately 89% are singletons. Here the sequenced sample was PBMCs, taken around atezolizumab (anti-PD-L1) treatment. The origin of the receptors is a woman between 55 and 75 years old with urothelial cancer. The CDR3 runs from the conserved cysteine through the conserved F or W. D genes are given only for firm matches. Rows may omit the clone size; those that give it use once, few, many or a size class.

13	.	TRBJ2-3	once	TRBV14	TGTGCCAGCAGGGCTAGCTCCACAGATACGCAGTATTTT	CASRASSTDTQYF
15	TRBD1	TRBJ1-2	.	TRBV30	TGTGCCTGGACCATTGCCGGGACAGGTAACTATGGCTACACCTTC	CAWTIAGTGNYGYTF
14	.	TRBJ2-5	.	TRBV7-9	TGTGCCAGCAGCTTACCTAGTCGAGGAGAGACCCAGTACTTC	CASSLPSRGETQYF
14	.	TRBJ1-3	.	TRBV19	TGTGCCAGTAGCCTACAGGGCTCTGGAAACACCATATATTTT	CASSLQGSGNTIYF
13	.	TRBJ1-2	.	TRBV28	TGTGTCAGCAGCTCGACAGCTAACTATGGCTACACCTTC	CVSSSTANYGYTF
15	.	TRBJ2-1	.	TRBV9	TGTGCCAGCAGCATCGCCCCCAGCTCCTACAATGAGCAGTTCTTC	CASSIAPSSYNEQFF
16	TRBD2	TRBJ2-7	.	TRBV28	TGTGCCAGCAGTCCCCCTGGGGTAGCGGGAAAATACGAGCAGTACTTC	CASSPPGVAGKYEQYF
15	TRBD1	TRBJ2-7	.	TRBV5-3	TGTGCCAGAAGCCGCCTGGGACAGGGGGCTGGAGAGCAGTACTTC	CARSRLGQGAGEQYF
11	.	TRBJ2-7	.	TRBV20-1	TGCAGTGGGCGGGACTCCTACGAGCAGTACTTC	CSGRDSYEQYF
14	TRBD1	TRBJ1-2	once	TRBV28	TGTGCCAGCAGTTTATCGGGACAGCTGTATGGCTACACCTTC	CASSLSGQLYGYTF
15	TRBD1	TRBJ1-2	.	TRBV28	TGTGCCAGCAGTTTTGGACAGGGGGAGTACTATGGCTACACCTTC	CASSFGQGEYYGYTF
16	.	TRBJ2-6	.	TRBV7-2	TGTGCCAGCAGCCCAAAGACCGGGGCTGGGGCCAACGTCCTGACTTTC	CASSPKTGAGANVLTF
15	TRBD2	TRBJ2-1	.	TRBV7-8	TGTGCCAGCAGCCTCGGGACTAGCGGCTACAATGAGCAGTTCTTC	CASSLGTSGYNEQFF
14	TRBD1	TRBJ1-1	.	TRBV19	TGTGCCAGTAGTATCAACCCGACAGGGACTGAAGCTTTCTTT	CASSINPTGTEAFF
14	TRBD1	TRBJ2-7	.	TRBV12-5	TGTGCTAGTGGCCCTACAGGGGGATTCTACGAGCAGTACTTC	CASGPTGGFYEQYF
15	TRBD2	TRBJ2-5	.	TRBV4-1	TGCGCCAGCGCCCGCCAACTAGCGGGAATAGAGACCCAGTACTTC	CASARQLAGIETQYF
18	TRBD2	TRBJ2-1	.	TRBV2	TGTGCCAGCAGTGTTATTTTGCGGGGACTAGGGGAGAGAAATGAGCAGTTCTTC	CASSVILRGLGERNEQFF
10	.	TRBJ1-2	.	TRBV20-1	TGCAGTGCCTCGGTCAATGGCTACACCTTC	CSASVNGYTF
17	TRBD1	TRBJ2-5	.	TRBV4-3	TGCGCCAGCAGCCAAACTAGACAGGGGCTCGTCTCAGAGACCCAGTACTTC	CASSQTRQGLVSETQYF
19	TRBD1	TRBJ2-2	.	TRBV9	TGTGCCAGCAGCGTATCGGTCGTCGGACAGGGGCTCCTTGTCGGGGAGCTGTTTTTT	CASSVSVVGQGLLVGELFF
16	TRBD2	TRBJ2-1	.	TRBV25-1	TGTGCCAGCAGTTTATCTCTAGCGGGAGAATACAATGAGCAGTTCTTC	CASSLSLAGEYNEQFF
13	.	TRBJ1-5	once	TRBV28	TGTGCCAGCAGACGTTCGGGGAATCAGCCCCAGCATTTT	CASRRSGNQPQHF
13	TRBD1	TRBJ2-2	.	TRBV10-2	TGCGCCAGCAGTTCCAGGGGGTCCGGGGAGCTGTTTTTT	CASSSRGSGELFF
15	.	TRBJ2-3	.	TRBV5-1	TGCGCCAGCAGCTTTAGTCAGGGCAGGACAGATACGCAGTATTTT	CASSFSQGRTDTQYF
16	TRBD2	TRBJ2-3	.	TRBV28	TGTGCCAGCAGGACCATAGCGGGAGACCCCCCAGATACGCAGTATTTT	CASRTIAGDPPDTQYF
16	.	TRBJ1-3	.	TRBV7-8	TGTGCCAGCAGCTCTCACCCGATACTCTCTGGAAACACCATATATTTT	CASSSHPILSGNTIYF
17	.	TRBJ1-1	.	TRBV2	TGTGCCAGCAGCCCAAGGGCCCTAGGACGGGGGAACACTGAAGCTTTCTTT	CASSPRALGRGNTEAFF